This entry features one T cell receptor beta chain sequence. This receptor's antigen is unknown. No base-level quality is on record; no much larger clone is a single base apart. TCRbeta CDR3 regions were amplified from genomic DNA using the immunoSEQ Assay, a bias-controlled multiplex PCR. On the study's bioinformatics: The number of nucleated cells in each sample was estimated by amplification of reference gene primers within the assay. Sequence reads were collapsed and filtered to measure the absolute abundance of every unique TCRbeta CDR3 rearrangement. For each sample, productive Simpson clonality was calculated by taking the square root of Simpson's diversity index across productive rearrangements. TCRdb obtained this table from immuneACCESS and retained in-frame rearrangements with V and J assigned. These tables miss some clones; where compared with another copy, unresolved V genes account for less than half of the shortfall, and the remainder is unexplained. The V and J calls and clone size were taken over from that table, and D and trimming were inferred from the DNA. Within this sample are around 100,000 clones, with approximately 90% of them counted one time only. The top ten clonotypes cover 32% of the sample.

The CDR3 spans 13 residues, from the cysteine through the phenylalanine. Just CDR3 DNA is preserved here, 39 bases in frame from base 1. Trimming accounts for 5 bases at V and 6 bases at J, while the number of junction bases matched to no gene is 4. Reading the germline V gene (reference sequence) gives CDR1 LNHDA and CDR2 SQIVND. This sample was included in a study of blood T cell repertoires in COVID-19 (dated by TCRdb to the early 2020s). About the full investigation: Samples from collaborators originated in the United States, Italy and Spain and spanned both the acute and convalescent phases of COVID-19. The material from the prospective study consisted of cDNA or gDNA derived from T cells, B-cell-depleted T cells, or PBMCs. Deeply sampled blood TCRbeta repertoires from subjects exposed to, actively infected with, or recovered from COVID-19 were included in the dataset. The repertoires were made available in a free public database intended to serve as a resource for research on the immune response to SARS-CoV-2. Samples were obtained from the ongoing ImmuneRACE study (first 160 participants) and from some 1,200 subjects provided by 6 global collaborators. Nearly every sample came with metadata listing a de-identified subject ID, COVID-19 status, age in years and sex. Where HLA class I and class II types were available, the types were taken from metadata supplied by the sample provider, not from assay-based typing. Findings and caveats that apply to the study as a whole: The quantity of clinical and demographic metadata differed by source and by participant and was supplied without curation.

Collaborating institutions collected whole blood in K2EDTA tubes following their own protocols. For TCRbeta analysis, collaborators shipped samples as frozen whole blood, isolated PBMCs, or DNA extracted from either of those sample types. The V and J genes are TRBV19 and TRBJ1-5; 7 bases in the junction line up with TRBD1. Sequencing was carried out using peripheral blood. This clonotype originated in a woman aged 80 or over with acute or convalescent COVID-19. The DNA is as follows: TGTGCCAGTAGTGGGACAGCGGGTCAGCCCCAGCATTTT. The resulting protein is CASSGTAGQPQHF.